This passage covers 6 T cell receptor beta chains from one sample sequenced in a study of blood T cell repertoires in COVID-19. Here immunoSEQ multiplex PCR was the method, and the copy in TCRdb shows in-frame clones only, minus some. The sample yields around 170,000 clones, around four fifths seen once. Sequencing input: peripheral blood. The receptors originated from a man in his 70s with active or convalescent COVID-19.

The chain combines TRBV28 with TRBJ1-2, with 8 bases lining up with TRBD1. The CDR3 spans 13 residues. V gave up 6 bases and J gave up 3 bases; unmatched junction bases: 3. Germline CDR1 MDHEN, CDR2 SYDVKM. The CDR3 coding sequence is TGTGCCAGCAGGACGACAGGGGACTATGGCTACACCTTC. Translated: CASRTTGDYGYTF.

This clone has only a few counts. CDR3 sequence (DNA): TGTGCCGGCGGAAAGGAAGGAATTGAGCAGTTCTTC. Its translation is CAGGKEGIEQFF. V usage is TRBV10-3 and J usage is TRBJ2-1; no definite D call. Trimming shortened V by 11 bases and J by 9 bases, and 17 bases separated the two germline ends. The CDR3 is 12 amino acids. Looked up from germline, CDR1 is ENHRY and CDR2 is SYGVKD.

This clone was seen once. J is TRBJ2-3 and V is TRBV3-1 (or the pseudogene TRBV3-2); TRBD2 agrees at 12 bases. V gave up 4 bases and J gave up 1 base; unmatched junction bases: 0. CDR3 length: 15 amino acids. The germline CDR1 and CDR2 sequences are LGHDT and YNNKEL (reference sequence). CDR3 amino acids: CASSRTSGGTDTQYF. The DNA for the CDR3 is TGTGCCAGCAGCCGGACTAGCGGGGGCACAGATACGCAGTATTTT.

The rearrangement uses TRBV28 and TRBJ2-7; the D gene is possibly TRBD2 (5 bases). V was cut by 6 bases and J by 3 bases, with 6 bases left in between. This CDR3 has 11 residues. The V gene's germline CDR1 is MDHEN and CDR2 SYDVKM. CDR3 residues: CASSRGYEQYF. CDR3 nucleotides: TGTGCCAGCAGCCGGGGCTACGAGCAGTACTTC.

This clone was seen just once. In DNA, the CDR3 is TGTGCCATCCAAAGGACAGGGGCTGGAAACACCATATATTTT. Its translation is CAIQRTGAGNTIYF. The rearrangement joins TRBV10-3 to TRBJ1-3; 9 nucleotides agree with TRBD1. The V and J ends lost 8 bases and 2 bases, in that order; junction bases with no gene match: 4. Germline V lookup: CDR1 ENHRY, CDR2 SYGVKD. CDR3 length equals 14 residues.

This chain links TRBV5-1 with TRBJ1-6; 7 nucleotides line up with TRBD1. The length of the CDR3 is 15 residues. V gave up 5 bases and J gave up 6 bases; unmatched junction bases: 8. CDR1 is SGHRS and CDR2 is YFSETQ in the germline V gene. The DNA of the CDR3 is TGCGCCAGCAGGCAGATGGGACAGACTAATTCACCCCTCCACTTT. This gives the protein CASRQMGQTNSPLHF. Full variable domain (missing parts from reference TRBV5-1 and TRBJ1-6): KAGVTQTPRYLIKTRGQQVTLSCSPISGHRSVSWYQQTPGQGLQFLFEYFSETQRNKGNFPGRFSGRQFSNSRSEMNVSTLELGDSALYLCASRQMGQTNSPLHFGNGTRLTVT.